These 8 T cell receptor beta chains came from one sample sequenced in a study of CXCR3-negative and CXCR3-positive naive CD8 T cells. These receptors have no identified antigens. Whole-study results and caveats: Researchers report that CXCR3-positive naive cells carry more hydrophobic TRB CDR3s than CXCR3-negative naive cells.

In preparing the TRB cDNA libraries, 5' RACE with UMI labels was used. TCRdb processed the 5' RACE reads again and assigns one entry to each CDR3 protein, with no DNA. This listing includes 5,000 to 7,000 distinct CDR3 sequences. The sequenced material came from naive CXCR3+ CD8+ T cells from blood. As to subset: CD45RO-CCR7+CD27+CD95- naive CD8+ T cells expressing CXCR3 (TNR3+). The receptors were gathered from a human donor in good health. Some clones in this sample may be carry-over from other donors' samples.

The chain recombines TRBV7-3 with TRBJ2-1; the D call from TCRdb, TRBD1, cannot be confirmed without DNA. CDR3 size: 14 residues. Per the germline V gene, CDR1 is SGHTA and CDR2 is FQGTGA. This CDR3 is CASSRDREFTEQFF.

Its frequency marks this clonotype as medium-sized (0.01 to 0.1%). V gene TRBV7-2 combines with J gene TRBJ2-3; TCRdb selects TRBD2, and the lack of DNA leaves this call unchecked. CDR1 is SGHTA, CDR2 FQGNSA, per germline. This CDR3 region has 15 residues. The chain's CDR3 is CASSLTSGRADTQYF.

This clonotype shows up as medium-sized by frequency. The CDR3 here is CASSPAGDRAEETQYF. This sequence joins TRBV13 and TRBJ2-5; the TCRdb call, TRBD1, lacks DNA for checking. The CDR3 runs 16 residues. Germline V gives CDR1 PRHDT, CDR2 FYEKMQ (reference sequence).

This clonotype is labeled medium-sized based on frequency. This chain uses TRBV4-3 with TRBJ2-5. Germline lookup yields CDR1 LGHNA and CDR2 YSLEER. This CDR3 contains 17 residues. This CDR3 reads CASSQDGSWGLMETQYF.

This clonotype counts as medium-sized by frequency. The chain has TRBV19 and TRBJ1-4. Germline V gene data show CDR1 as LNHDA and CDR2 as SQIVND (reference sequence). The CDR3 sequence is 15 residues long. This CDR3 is CASSPPGSGYEKLFF. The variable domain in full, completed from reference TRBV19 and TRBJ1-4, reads DGGITQSPKYLFRKEGQNVTLSCEQNLNHDAMYWYRQDPGQGLRLIYYSQIVNDFQKGDIAEGYSVSREKKESFPLTVTSAQKNPTAFYLCASSPPGSGYEKLFFGSGTQLSVL.

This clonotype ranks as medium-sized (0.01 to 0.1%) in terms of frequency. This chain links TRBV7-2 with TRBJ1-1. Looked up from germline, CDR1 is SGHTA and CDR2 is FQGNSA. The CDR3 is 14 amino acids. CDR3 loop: CASSLVPTNTEAFF.

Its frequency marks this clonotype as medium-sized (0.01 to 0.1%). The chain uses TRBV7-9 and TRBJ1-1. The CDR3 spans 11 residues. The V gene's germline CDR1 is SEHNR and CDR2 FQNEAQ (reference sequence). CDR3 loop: CASSTPGEAFF.

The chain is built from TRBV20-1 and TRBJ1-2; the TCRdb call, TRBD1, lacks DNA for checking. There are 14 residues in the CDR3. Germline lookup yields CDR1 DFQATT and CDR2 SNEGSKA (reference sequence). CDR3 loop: CSARQGAFDYGYTF.